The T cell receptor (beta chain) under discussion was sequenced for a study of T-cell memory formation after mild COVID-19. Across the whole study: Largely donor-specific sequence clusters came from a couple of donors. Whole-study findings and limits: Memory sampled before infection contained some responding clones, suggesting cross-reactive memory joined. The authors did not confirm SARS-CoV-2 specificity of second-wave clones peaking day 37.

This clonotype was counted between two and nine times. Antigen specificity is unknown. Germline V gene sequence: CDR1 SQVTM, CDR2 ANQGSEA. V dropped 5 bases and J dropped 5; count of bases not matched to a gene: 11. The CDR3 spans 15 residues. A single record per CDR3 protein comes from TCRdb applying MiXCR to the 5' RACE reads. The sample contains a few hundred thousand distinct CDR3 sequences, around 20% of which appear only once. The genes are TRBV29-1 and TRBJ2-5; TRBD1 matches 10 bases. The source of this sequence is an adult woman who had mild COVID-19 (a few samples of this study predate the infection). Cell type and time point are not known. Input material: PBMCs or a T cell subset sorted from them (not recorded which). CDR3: CSVRQTRTGGETQYF. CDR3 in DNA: TGCAGCGTTCGCCAAACAAGGACAGGGGGGGAGACCCAGTACTTC.